This passage covers 31 T cell receptor beta chains from one sample sequenced in a study of metastatic and nonmetastatic thyroid tumors (dated by TCRdb to 2018 to 2021). Libraries were constructed by PCR. Sequencing instrument: Illumina HiSeq 4000. TCRdb passed the public sequencing reads through fastp at Q25 and MiXCR, retaining productive beta sequences. In all, the sample holds 45,000 or so clones, and less than 4.5% of those were seen once. The ten largest clones take up about 9.8% of the sample. No patient had received any treatment before thyroid surgery. The source material was blood. These receptors all stem from a female donor with papillary thyroid cancer or a benign thyroid nodule (not recorded which). Some clones in this sample may be carry-over from other donors' samples.

Ten or more counts support this clone. A much larger clone lies a single base off, so this may be a read error. This CDR3 is also generated by other DNA sequences in the sample. The chain employs TRBV20-1 and TRBJ2-7; 8 nucleotides line up with TRBD2. The CDR3 loop spans 14 amino acids. From germline, CDR1 is DFQATT and CDR2 SNEGSKA (reference sequence). The chain's CDR3 is CSASDLAGWGERYF. Written as DNA, the CDR3 is TGCAGTGCTAGCGACTTAGCGGGGTGGGGCGAGCGGTACTTC.

The chain employs TRBV6-1 and TRBJ1-2; D not certain. CDR1 is MNHNS, CDR2 SASEGT, per germline. This CDR3 spans 14 amino acids. Trimming took off 2 bases at V and 7 bases at J, with 14 bases between the two ends. CDR3 nucleotides: TGTGCCAGCAGTGAAACAGCCCCGGGATCTGGCTACACCTTC. It yields the protein CASSETAPGSGYTF.

The J gene is TRBJ2-7, the V gene TRBV12-3 or TRBV12-4, with a tentative D call TRBD2 (5 bases). The CDR3 contains 15 residues. V lost 7 bases and J lost 1, with 17 bases in between. CDR3 coding DNA: TGTGCCAGCAATCCCCCGGCGGGTCTTTCCTACGAGCAGTACTTC. Translation: CASNPPAGLSYEQYF.

This clone was recorded a few times. This may come from a read error, since a much larger clone is one base off. This chain connects TRBV5-1 to TRBJ2-5, with 7 bases fitting TRBD1. Trimming at V came to 3 bases and at J to 4 bases, leaving 6 bases not matched to a gene. Looked up from germline, CDR1 is SGHRS and CDR2 is YFSETQ. The CDR3 loop spans 14 amino acids. The DNA for the CDR3 is TGCGCCAGCAGCTCGAAGACAGGGTCAGAGACCCAGTACTTC. Protein sequence: CASSSKTGSETQYF.

This clone was detected ten times or more. The rearrangement joins TRBV9 to TRBJ2-7; TRBD2 is a possible D gene (6 bases). The V and J ends lost 0 bases and 1 base respectively, with 8 bases between them. The length of the CDR3 is 14 residues. From germline, CDR1 is SGDLS and CDR2 YYNGEE. This chain's CDR3 is CASSVGDSSYEQYF. In nucleotides, the CDR3 is TGTGCCAGCAGCGTAGGGGACTCTTCCTACGAGCAGTACTTC.

In its sample, this clone was seen many times. The rearrangement links TRBV20-1 to TRBJ2-5, with TRBD2 matching over 9 bases. Germline loops: CDR1 DFQATT, CDR2 SNEGSKA (reference sequence). The CDR3 extends over 20 amino acids. V shed 1 base and J 1 base; nucleotides not matched to a gene: 19. The CDR3 coding sequence is TGCAGTGCTAGAGGTACCGGGACTAGCCTTCAGCGGGTAGTCCAAGAGACCCAGTACTTC. Protein product: CSARGTGTSLQRVVQETQYF.

This clone was picked up a small number of times. Possible read error: a much larger clone is one base away. CDR3 residues: CASSLAVGTEAFF. The CDR3 DNA reads as TGTGCCAGCAGCTTAGCAGTGGGCACTGAAGCTTTCTTT. V usage is TRBV7-2 and J usage is TRBJ1-1; D gene unclear. The germline V gene has CDR1 SGHTA and CDR2 FQGNSA. V lost 0 bases and J lost 4, with 6 bases in between. The CDR3 totals 13 residues. Full variable domain (outside the CDR3, taken from reference TRBV7-2 and TRBJ1-1): GAGVSQSPSNKVTEKGKDVELRCDPISGHTALYWYRQSLGQGLEFLIYFQGNSAPDKSGLPSDRFSAERTGGSVSTLTIQRTQQEDSAVYLCASSLAVGTEAFFGQGTRLTVV.

This clone has just a few counts. This chain joins TRBV5-6 and TRBJ1-1; D not resolved. Germline CDR1 reads SGHDT; CDR2 reads YYEEEE. Trimming removed 0 bases from V and 5 bases from J, with 8 bases in between. The CDR3 runs 13 residues. The CDR3 coding sequence is TGTGCCAGCAGCTTGGACAGACGTACTGAAGCTTTCTTT. It yields the protein CASSLDRRTEAFF.

This clone has a count of ten or more. The chain uses TRBV15 and TRBJ2-6, with TRBD2 matching over 10 bases. Germline V lookup: CDR1 LNHNV, CDR2 YYDKDF (reference sequence). V shed 9 bases, J shed 0 bases, and the junction held 5 bases outside the gene matches. The CDR3 contains 16 residues. The CDR3 DNA reads TGTGCCACTGGACTAGCGGCCCTCTCTGGGGCCAACGTCCTGACTTTC. It is translated as CATGLAALSGANVLTF.

This clone has a handful of counts. The chain carries TRBV28 and TRBJ2-1; 12 bases match TRBD2. CDR1 MDHEN and CDR2 SYDVKM come from the germline V gene. The CDR3 runs 18 residues. The V gene end was trimmed by 4 bases and the J gene end by 8 bases; junction bases not matched to a gene: 15. The CDR3 protein is CASSSPRLAGEPRHEQFF. CDR3 nucleotides: TGTGCCAGCAGTTCCCCCCGACTAGCGGGAGAACCACGTCATGAGCAGTTCTTC.

This clone was seen at least ten times. The chain recombines TRBV6-1 with TRBJ2-5, with D possibly called TRBD1 or TRBD2 (6 bases each). This CDR3 is 19 amino acids long. The ends were cut back, 0 bases at V and 5 bases at J, with 25 bases in the middle. Germline CDR1 is MNHNS and CDR2 is SASEGT. The CDR3 DNA sequence: TGTGCCAGCAGTGAAGCGCTCGGGGGCCGGTTTGGGGCGCCCGAGACCCAGTACTTC. This gives the protein CASSEALGGRFGAPETQYF.

This clone was detected ten times or more. This chain connects TRBV20-1 to TRBJ1-6, with 7 positions matching TRBD1. The CDR3 loop spans 16 amino acids. Germline V lookup: CDR1 DFQATT, CDR2 SNEGSKA (reference sequence). Losses at the gene ends were 1 base for V and 10 bases for J; bases not matched to a gene: 13. The DNA for the CDR3 is TGCAGTGCTAGAGTCCCTGGCCGGGACAGTCGATCACCCCTCCACTTT. This sequence encodes CSARVPGRDSRSPLHF.

This clone was recorded many times. V gene TRBV7-9 combines with J gene TRBJ2-5; D ambiguous. Germline CDR1 is SEHNR and CDR2 is FQNEAQ (reference sequence). The CDR3 sequence is 13 residues long. Trimming pared 5 bases from V and 4 bases from J, leaving 11 bases between. The CDR3 DNA reads as TGTGCCAGCAGCGCCGCCTTAGGAGAGACCCAGTACTTC. Residues: CASSAALGETQYF.

There are many counts of this clone. The rearrangement uses TRBV5-1 and TRBJ2-1; TRBD2 aligns across 11 bases. CDR3 length equals 14 residues. Per germline, CDR1 SGHRS and CDR2 YFSETQ. The V and J ends lost 7 bases and 7 bases, in that order; junction bases with no gene match: 7. The CDR3 DNA sequence: TGCGCCAGCGCCCCCCGGACTAGCGGGAATGAGCAGTTCTTC. This encodes CASAPRTSGNEQFF.

V usage is TRBV20-1 and J usage is TRBJ1-2, with 9 bases that match TRBD1. V shed 5 bases, J shed 7 bases, and the junction held 5 bases outside the gene matches. The CDR3 sequence is 12 residues long. Germline CDR1 is DFQATT and CDR2 is SNEGSKA (reference sequence). CDR3 DNA sequence: TGCAGTGCTCAAGGGACAGGGCTTGGCTACACCTTC. Translated, it gives CSAQGTGLGYTF.

This sequence joins TRBV6-2 or TRBV6-3 and TRBJ2-3; no firm D call. The DNA end is a closer match to TRBJ1-5, so the J assignment may be wrong. Germline values: CDR1 MNHEY, CDR2 SVGEGT. This CDR3 spans 15 amino acids. The CDR3 here is CASISLAGAWDTQHF. The CDR3 coding sequence is TGTGCCAGCATATCCCTAGCGGGAGCTTGGGATACGCAGCATTTT.

This clone was seen ten or more times. This sequence may be a read error, since a much larger clone differs from it by one base. Other DNA sequences from this sample encode an identical CDR3 as well. The chain couples TRBV11-3 to TRBJ2-7; TRBD2 matches at 9 bases. Per germline, CDR1 SGHNT and CDR2 YENEEA. The CDR3 covers 14 residues. CDR3 coding DNA: TGTGCTAGCAGCTTGACTAGCGGAGCCTACGAGCAGTACTTC. It specifies CASSLTSGAYEQYF.

This clone was seen a handful of times. The germline gene is not matched at one end of the junction; a read error may be the cause. V usage is TRBV6-9 and J usage is TRBJ2-3; weak D call: TRBD1 (6 bases). The length of the CDR3 is 16 residues. Germline CDR1 is MNHGY and CDR2 is SVAAGI. DNA for the CDR3: TGCGCCAGCAGTGGGGGACCGGGACATAACACAGATACGCAGTATTTT. Translated, it gives CASSGGPGHNTDTQYF.

This clone was observed many times. The chain carries TRBV2 and TRBJ2-5; TRBD1 agrees at 10 bases. The length of the CDR3 is 15 residues. Looked up from germline, CDR1 is SNHLY and CDR2 is FYNNEI. J lost 4 bases, V lost 6 bases, and 8 bases had no gene match. In nucleotides, the CDR3 is TGTGCCAGCAGCCCCGGGACAGGGGAGACAGAGACCCAGTACTTC. It specifies CASSPGTGETETQYF.

In this sample, this clone turned up a few times. The chain recombines TRBV6-1 with TRBJ2-2; 8 positions agree with TRBD2. The CDR3 runs to 19 residues. Germline trimming cut 8 bases from V and 3 bases from J; bases unmatched to any gene: 20. The germline V gene has CDR1 MNHNS and CDR2 SASEGT. The CDR3 here is CASSPLASGSLWYTGELFF. The CDR3 DNA is TGTGCCAGCTCCCCCCTGGCTAGCGGGTCCCTTTGGTACACCGGGGAGCTGTTTTTT.

This clone came up many times. This may be a read error: a much more frequent sequence differs by one nucleotide. The chain recombines TRBV20-1 with TRBJ2-1; TRBD2 matches 13 bases. After removal of 2 bases from V and 9 bases from J, the junction contained 4 bases not matched to a gene. The CDR3 runs to 14 residues. Germline CDR1 DFQATT, CDR2 SNEGSKA (reference sequence). CDR3 protein: CSARPRLAGGEQFF. The DNA for the CDR3 is TGCAGTGCTAGACCGAGACTAGCGGGAGGTGAGCAGTTCTTC.

This clone appeared a few times. This chain uses TRBV27 with TRBJ2-2, with no clear D. Germline V gene lookup returns CDR1 MNHEY and CDR2 SMNVEV (reference sequence). The CDR3 has 14 amino acids. Trimming pared 0 bases from V and 3 bases from J, leaving 5 bases between. The CDR3 sequence: CASSLSWDTGELFF. The CDR3 coding sequence is TGTGCCAGCAGTTTATCGTGGGACACCGGGGAGCTGTTTTTT.

This clone was seen repeatedly, ten times or more. The chain links TRBV6-2 or TRBV6-3 to TRBJ2-2, with 10 bases that match TRBD1. Germline CDR1 is MNHEY and CDR2 is SVGEGT. The CDR3 totals 16 residues. V lost 2 bases to trimming and J lost 4 bases; unmatched junction nucleotides: 4. This chain's CDR3 is CASSYGQGVGTGELFF. CDR3 DNA sequence: TGTGCCAGCAGTTACGGACAGGGGGTTGGCACCGGGGAGCTGTTTTTT.

The chain joins TRBV28 to TRBJ1-1; D ambiguous. This CDR3 region has 13 residues. Germline V lookup: CDR1 MDHEN, CDR2 SYDVKM. V was shortened by 3 bases and J by 6 bases, with 11 bases between the two germline ends. CDR3 sequence: CASSLTLSAEAFF. CDR3 nucleotide sequence: TGTGCCAGCAGTTTGACCCTTAGTGCTGAAGCTTTCTTT.

Many counts were recorded for this clone. The rearrangement joins TRBV30 to TRBJ1-1; D is ambiguous. Germline-derived CDR1 and CDR2 are GTSNPN and SVGIG (reference sequence). V dropped 7 bases and J dropped 0 bases, with 9 bases sitting between them. This CDR3 region has 12 residues. The CDR3 protein is CASHVVNTEAFF. CDR3 in DNA: TGTGCCTCCCACGTCGTGAACACTGAAGCTTTCTTT.

This clone was counted at least ten times. The V call is TRBV6-1, the J call TRBJ2-2; D is ambiguous. Germline CDR1 and CDR2: MNHNS and SASEGT. V was shortened by 4 bases and J by 0 bases, with 9 bases between the two germline ends. This CDR3 has 15 residues. This chain's CDR3 is CASSARPANTGELFF. CDR3 nucleotide sequence: TGTGCCAGCAGTGCCAGGCCCGCGAACACCGGGGAGCTGTTTTTT.

This clone showed up many times. V usage is TRBV29-1 and J usage is TRBJ2-7; 9 nucleotides align to TRBD2. The CDR3 loop spans 13 amino acids. J lost 9 bases, V lost 4 bases, and 10 bases had no gene match. Per germline, CDR1 SQVTM and CDR2 ANQGSEA. The CDR3 DNA is TGCAGCGTTGCGGACCGGCGGGAGGGCCCGCAGTACTTC. This translates into CSVADRREGPQYF.

This clone was counted at least ten times. The V gene is TRBV12-5, the J gene TRBJ2-1; D is undetermined. Germline loops: CDR1 LGHNT, CDR2 FRNRAP. CDR3 length: 12 residues. Trimming took 1 base from V and 14 from J, leaving 12 bases between them. The CDR3 loop reads CASGLDNEIEFF. CDR3 bases: TGTGCTAGTGGTTTGGATAATGAGATAGAGTTCTTC.

This clone has ten or more counts. The chain employs TRBV20-1 and TRBJ2-3; D unclear. Germline V CDR1 and CDR2: DFQATT, SNEGSKA (reference sequence). V was pared by 6 bases and J by 3 bases, with 13 bases between. This CDR3 has 13 amino acids. CDR3 in amino acids: CSAPEGITDTQYF. For the CDR3, the DNA is TGCAGTGCCCCCGAAGGGATAACAGATACGCAGTATTTT.

Notes on this clone: A much more abundant neighbour one base away suggests this may be a read error. This rearrangement joins TRBV29-1 to TRBJ2-1; no reliable D call. Germline loops: CDR1 SQVTM, CDR2 ANQGSEA. CDR3 size: 13 residues. The CDR3 DNA reads TGCAGCGTTCAGACGGCCCCCGGATATGAGCAGTCCTTC. Its translation: CSVQTAPGYEQSF.

This clone occurred many times. Other DNA sequences within the sample encode an identical CDR3. The genes are TRBV6-1 and TRBJ2-3; 11 bases map to TRBD2. Germline loops: CDR1 MNHNS, CDR2 SASEGT. CDR3 length: 15 residues. The J segment lost 9 bases and the V segment lost 7 bases, leaving 12 bases of the junction unmatched. The CDR3 DNA follows: TGTGCCAGCAATTTAACTAGCGGGAGCAAAGAGACGCAGTATTTT. Its translation: CASNLTSGSKETQYF.